The 30 T cell receptor beta chains presented below share a single source sample, sequenced in a study of T-cell reconstitution after alpha-beta-depleted transplantation in children. Study-wide results and limits: T cells produced anew were the main source of T-cell counts and diversity one year after transplant.

These TCRs are of unknown antigen specificity. Unique molecular identifiers were incorporated when the TCRbeta library was constructed. A single record per CDR3 protein comes from TCRdb applying MiXCR to the PCR reads. The data hold about 290,000 distinct CDR3 sequences, with just over 7.5% observed a single time. This specimen was peripheral blood, taken 360 days after TCRalphabeta/CD19-depleted stem cell transplant. Source of these receptors: a female patient younger than 10 who had a stem cell transplant for Fanconi anemia, so the T cells may come from the graft donor.

This chain joins TRBV27 and TRBJ2-1; maybe TRBD1 (6 bases). CDR1 is MNHEY and CDR2 is SMNVEV in the germline V gene (reference sequence). V lost 0 bases and J lost 3, with 12 bases in between. This CDR3 is 16 amino acids long. In DNA, the CDR3 is TGTGCCAGCAGTTTATCAACGGGACAAATCTACAATGAGCAGTTCTTC. Amino acids: CASSLSTGQIYNEQFF.

J is TRBJ1-1 and V is TRBV6-1, with no clear D. Trimming shortened V by 6 bases and J by 4 bases, and 15 bases separated the two germline ends. Germline-derived CDR1 and CDR2 are MNHNS and SASEGT. The CDR3 has 14 amino acids. CDR3 residues: CASRRTSPSTEAFF. CDR3 nucleotides: TGTGCCAGCAGAAGAACAAGCCCCTCCACTGAAGCTTTCTTT.

Regarding this clonotype: This sequence may be a read error, since a much larger clone differs from it by one base. No conserved phenylalanine or tryptophan ends this CDR3, so it is likely a read error. CDR3 amino acids: CASSQSGPSNTEAFI. The CDR3 nucleotides are TGCGCCAGCAGCCAATCCGGACCGTCGAACACTGAAGCTTTCATT. The V call is TRBV4-3, the J call TRBJ1-1; D is ambiguous. Trimming cost V 2 bases and J 1 base, with 11 bases left between them. Per germline, CDR1 LGHNA and CDR2 YSLEER. This CDR3 contains 15 residues.

A few counts support this clonotype. The chain has TRBV5-6 and TRBJ2-5, with 10 bases identical to TRBD2. The CDR3 spans 17 residues. Per the germline V gene, CDR1 is SGHDT and CDR2 is YYEEEE. The junction had 13 bases not matched to a gene; V was cut back by 5 bases and J by 3 bases. DNA of the CDR3: TGTGCCAGCAGACGCGGAAGCGGGAGGGACGACGAAGAGACCCAGTACTTC. It yields the protein CASRRGSGRDDEETQYF.

There are many counts of this clonotype. An end of the junction does not agree with germline; a read error may underlie this. The chain has TRBV25-1 and TRBJ2-1, with unresolved D. This CDR3 region has 11 residues. Germline V gene data show CDR1 as MGHDK and CDR2 as SYGVNS. The CDR3 protein is CASSEYNEQFF. DNA of the CDR3: TGTGCCAGCAGCGAATACAATGAGCAGTTCTTC.

This rearrangement joins TRBV2 to TRBJ2-6; D is ambiguous. Germline V gives CDR1 SNHLY, CDR2 FYNNEI. The CDR3 is 15 amino acids. The germline V and J ends were trimmed by 1 base and 4 bases, with 8 bases remaining between them. Written as DNA, the CDR3 is TGTGCCAGCAGTGAAGGGTTATCCGGGGCCAACGTCCTGACTTTC. Translating it yields CASSEGLSGANVLTF.

This clonotype has at least ten counts. One junction end disagrees with the germline gene, perhaps due to a read error. The chain uses TRBV28 and TRBJ2-7; tentative D call: TRBD2 (5 bases). This CDR3 comprises 14 residues. Germline V gives CDR1 MDHEN, CDR2 SYDVKM. CDR3 region: CASSLDSPTYEQYF. The CDR3 DNA sequence: TGCGCCAGCAGCTTGGACTCACCAACCTACGAGCAGTACTTC.

The chain uses TRBV30 and TRBJ1-4, with a tentative D call TRBD1 (5 bases). The CDR3 runs to 14 residues. Germline V gives CDR1 GTSNPN, CDR2 SVGIG (reference sequence). With 3 bases removed from V and 2 bases from J, the gap between germline ends came to 10 bases. This chain's CDR3 is CAWSPGRTNEKLFF. Written as DNA, the CDR3 is TGTGCCTGGAGCCCAGGGAGGACTAATGAAAAACTGTTTTTT.

This chain uses TRBV20-1 with TRBJ2-6; unclear D gene. This CDR3 contains 17 residues. The germline V and J ends were trimmed by 3 bases and 0 bases, with 15 bases remaining between them. The germline gives CDR1 DFQATT, CDR2 SNEGSKA (reference sequence). CDR3 nucleotides: TGCAGTGCTAGTCTGGCGTCCTCTTTCTCTGGGGCCAACGTCCTGACTTTC. Translation gives CSASLASSFSGANVLTF.

This chain joins TRBV7-2 and TRBJ2-5; D is possibly TRBD1 (6 bases). CDR3 length: 16 residues. The germline V gene encodes CDR1 SGHTA and CDR2 FQGNSA. Deletions cut 5 bases from V and 4 bases from J, with 20 bases between. CDR3 sequence: CASSTSPLDSRETQYF. CDR3 sequence (DNA): TGTGCCAGCAGCACCAGCCCTCTGGACAGCCGAGAGACCCAGTACTTC.

This clonotype was recorded at least ten times. The genes are TRBV5-6 and TRBJ1-1; D ambiguous. Trimming removed 3 bases at V and 3 bases at J, with 18 bases between. Germline values: CDR1 SGHDT, CDR2 YYEEEE. The CDR3 is made up of 16 amino acids. The chain's CDR3 is CASSSITSGRDTEAFF. In nucleotides, the CDR3 is TGTGCCAGCAGCTCGATAACTTCCGGGAGGGACACTGAAGCTTTCTTT.

This clonotype was observed a handful of times. The genes are TRBV7-6 and TRBJ1-6, with 10 bases matching TRBD1. This CDR3 region has 15 residues. Germline CDR1 and CDR2: SGHVS and FNYEAQ. V trimming: 5 bases; J trimming: 7 bases; junction bases outside the gene matches: 5. This chain's CDR3 is CASSQWTGGNSPLHF. The CDR3 DNA sequence: TGTGCCAGCAGCCAGTGGACAGGGGGAAATTCACCCCTCCACTTT.

The chain couples TRBV11-1 to TRBJ2-3; 10 bases line up with TRBD2. V lost 2 bases to trimming and J lost 6 bases; unmatched junction nucleotides: 14. Per the germline V gene, CDR1 is SGHAT and CDR2 is FQDESV (reference sequence). The CDR3 loop spans 18 amino acids. CDR3 coding DNA: TGTGCCAGCAGCTTATCGGCGAATTTAGCGGGAGGATGGGATACGCAGTATTTT. It encodes CASSLSANLAGGWDTQYF.

The gene calls are TRBV11-2 and TRBJ2-6; D gene unclear. V was clipped by 0 bases and J by 3 bases, with 6 bases between them. The CDR3 sequence is 15 residues long. CDR1 and CDR2 from the germline V gene are SGHAT and FQNNGV. CDR3 coding DNA: TGTGCCAGCAGCTTAGAGTGGGGTGGGGCCAACGTCCTGACTTTC. This sequence encodes CASSLEWGGANVLTF.

This clonotype was observed at least ten times. The chain employs TRBV27 and TRBJ2-1; D call uncertain. This CDR3 spans 13 amino acids. In germline, CDR1 is MNHEY, CDR2 SMNVEV (reference sequence). With 3 bases removed from V and 2 bases from J, the gap between germline ends came to 5 bases. CDR3 residues: CASSFWAYNEQFF. The CDR3 nucleotides read TGTGCCAGCAGTTTCTGGGCCTACAATGAGCAGTTCTTC.

The rearrangement uses TRBV6-1 and TRBJ2-7; perhaps D is TRBD1 or TRBD2 (6 bases each). Germline-derived CDR1 and CDR2 are MNHNS and SASEGT. With 5 bases removed from V and 0 bases from J, the gap between germline ends came to 11 bases. The CDR3 extends over 14 amino acids. Here the CDR3 DNA reads TGTGCCAGCAGTCGGGGGCAGAGCTCCTACGAGCAGTACTTC. Its protein product is CASSRGQSSYEQYF.

The V gene is TRBV5-1, the J gene TRBJ2-7, with a tentative D call TRBD2 (6 bases). There are 15 residues in the CDR3. The germline CDR1 and CDR2 sequences are SGHRS and YFSETQ. The V and J ends lost 4 bases and 3 bases respectively, with 17 bases between them. The chain's CDR3 is CASSPPRGLGYEQYF. CDR3 nucleotides: TGCGCCAGCAGCCCCCCGCGGGGCTTGGGCTACGAGCAGTACTTC.

This clonotype was picked up many times. J is TRBJ2-2 and V is TRBV7-9; D ambiguous. The CDR3 covers 12 residues. Trimming pared 5 bases from V and 7 bases from J, leaving 8 bases between. Per the germline V gene, CDR1 is SEHNR and CDR2 is FQNEAQ (reference sequence). The CDR3, as DNA: TGTGCCAGCAGCCCGCTAGACGGGGAGCTGTTTTTT. Residues: CASSPLDGELFF.

This clonotype was recorded at least ten times. This chain joins TRBV12-3 or TRBV12-4 and TRBJ1-1; 7 nucleotides line up with TRBD1. CDR3 length: 13 residues. The J segment lost 11 bases and the V segment lost 5 bases, leaving 11 bases of the junction unmatched. CDR3 protein: CASSLVEGQRAFF. CDR3 bases: TGTGCCAGCAGTCTAGTGGAGGGACAGAGGGCTTTCTTT.

The V and J genes are TRBV14 and TRBJ2-3; 11 nucleotides line up with TRBD2. CDR1 is SGHDN, CDR2 FVKESK, per germline. V was clipped by 6 bases and J by 3 bases; unmatched bases: 5. The CDR3 spans 15 residues. The CDR3, as DNA: TGTGCCAGCAGGCCGACTAGCGGGGCGACAGATACGCAGTATTTT. Translating it yields CASRPTSGATDTQYF. Full variable domain (outside the CDR3, taken from reference TRBV14 and TRBJ2-3): EAGVTQFPSHSVIEKGQTVTLRCDPISGHDNLYWYRRVMGKEIKFLLHFVKESKQDESGMPNNRFLAERTGGTYSTLKVQPAELEDSGVYFCASRPTSGATDTQYFGPGTRLTVL.

This clonotype was seen many times. V is TRBV12-3 or TRBV12-4 and J is TRBJ2-7, with D possibly TRBD1 on 5 matching bases. The CDR3 extends over 15 amino acids. Trimming removed 6 bases from V and 0 bases from J, with 15 bases in between. As DNA, the CDR3 is TGTGCCAGCAGAAGGGGCAGCCTCCTCTCCTACGAGCAGTACTTC. Protein sequence: CASRRGSLLSYEQYF.

The rearrangement joins TRBV5-4 to TRBJ1-2; D call uncertain. Trimming left V 6 bases short and J 6 bases short, with 15 bases between. This CDR3 contains 13 residues. Looked up from germline, CDR1 is SGHNT and CDR2 is YYREEE (reference sequence). The CDR3 nucleotides read TGTGCCAGCAACCGTCGGTATGTTGATGGCTACACCTTC. It translates to CASNRRYVDGYTF.

This clonotype has at least ten counts. The chain has TRBV12-3 or TRBV12-4 and TRBJ2-7; the D is unclear. Trimming left V 2 bases short and J 4 bases short, with 9 bases between. The CDR3 length is 13 residues. CDR3 residues: CASSLQARYEQYF. The CDR3 DNA sequence: TGTGCCAGCAGTTTACAAGCGCGGTACGAGCAGTACTTC.

This clonotype has ten or more counts. The rearrangement joins TRBV12-3 or TRBV12-4 to TRBJ1-6, with 9 bases lining up with TRBD1. Trimming removed 3 bases from V and 9 bases from J; junction bases left unmatched: 9. The CDR3 is made up of 16 amino acids. CDR3: CASSLGGGQGFSPLHF. As DNA, the CDR3 is TGTGCCAGCAGTTTGGGCGGGGGACAGGGATTTTCACCCCTCCACTTT.

This chain connects TRBV5-1 to TRBJ2-5, with a weak D call TRBD2 (6 bases). CDR3 length equals 15 residues. Germline V CDR1 and CDR2: SGHRS, YFSETQ. Trimming stripped 2 bases from V and 1 base from J, with 12 bases between. The chain's CDR3 is CASSFMEGLQETQYF. The CDR3, as DNA: TGCGCCAGCAGCTTCATGGAGGGCCTCCAAGAGACCCAGTACTTC. Full variable domain (remainder filled in from reference TRBV5-1 and TRBJ2-5): KAGVTQTPRYLIKTRGQQVTLSCSPISGHRSVSWYQQTPGQGLQFLFEYFSETQRNKGNFPGRFSGRQFSNSRSEMNVSTLELGDSALYLCASSFMEGLQETQYFGPGTRLLVL.

This clonotype came up many times. The chain employs TRBV29-1 and TRBJ1-1; tentatively, D is TRBD1 (6 bases). The CDR3 loop spans 13 amino acids. Germline values: CDR1 SQVTM, CDR2 ANQGSEA. Trimming left V 5 bases short and J 5 bases short, with 15 bases between. CDR3 sequence: CSVWGQTTTEAFF. The CDR3 DNA is TGCAGCGTTTGGGGGCAAACGACTACTGAAGCTTTCTTT.

V and J are TRBV12-1 and TRBJ1-1; the tabulated D call, TRBD1, remains unverified against the DNA. TRBV12-1 counts as a pseudogene. This CDR3 spans 18 amino acids. For the CDR3, the DNA is TGTGCCATCAGCTTTGGGCTTTTTTCCGGGCAGAGGAACACTGAAGCTTTCTTT. Encoded protein: CAISFGLFSGQRNTEAFF.

The sample holds many counts of this clonotype. The chain recombines TRBV25-1 with TRBJ1-4; D remains unclear. CDR3 length: 12 residues. With 5 bases removed from V and 6 bases from J, the gap between germline ends came to 7 bases. Per germline, CDR1 MGHDK and CDR2 SYGVNS. This CDR3 reads CASSLGYEKLFF. The CDR3 DNA reads TGTGCCAGCAGTTTAGGGTATGAAAAACTGTTTTTT.

As to this clonotype: Without the conserved terminal phenylalanine or tryptophan, this CDR3 likely stems from a read error. V gene TRBV13 combines with J gene TRBJ2-2; no firm D call. The CDR3 extends over 14 amino acids. Between the trimmed V and J ends, which lost 4 bases and 4 bases, there was a span of 10 bases. CDR1 and CDR2 (germline): PRHDT, FYEKMQ (reference sequence). In DNA form, the CDR3 reads TGTGCCAGCAGCTCGGCCCAGGTCACCGGGGAGCTGTTTTGT. Translating it yields CASSSAQVTGELFC.

The sample holds many counts of this clonotype. The chain is built from TRBV27 and TRBJ2-2; 10 bases are shared with TRBD2. V was pared by 5 bases and J by 4 bases, with 10 bases of the junction left unmatched. The CDR3 is made up of 17 amino acids. Looked up from germline, CDR1 is MNHEY and CDR2 is SMNVEV (reference sequence). The CDR3 protein is CASSPEREGRGTGELFF. CDR3 coding DNA: TGTGCCAGCAGTCCAGAGCGGGAGGGCCGGGGCACCGGGGAGCTGTTTTTT.